These 23 T cell receptor beta chains share one sample of origin, sequenced in a study of Graves' ophthalmopathy and Graves' hyperthyroidism. The authors amplified TCR beta CDR3 regions from RNA transcripts. HTBI primers primed a first-round RT-PCR, and a second-round multiplex PCR followed. TCRdb re-called the multiplex PCR reads with MiXCR, one entry per CDR3 protein. This table has under 350,000 distinct CDR3 sequences, roughly a sixth appearing once. Sequenced: peripheral blood. These receptor sequences come from an adult man with Graves' ophthalmopathy.

This clonotype turned up a few times. The V and J genes are TRBV18 and TRBJ1-1; 9 bases fit TRBD1. The CDR3 spans 16 residues. Germline CDR1 KGHSH, CDR2 LQKENI. Trimming took 6 bases from V and 5 from J; bases not matched to a gene: 13. CDR3 nucleotide sequence: TGTGCCAGCTCGCGTACAGGGGGCTTGGCTCGGACTGAAGCTTTCTTT. Translated: CASSRTGGLARTEAFF. The full variable domain, completed using reference TRBV18 and TRBJ1-1, is NAGVMQNPRHLVRRRGQEARLRCSPMKGHSHVYWYRQLPEEGLKFMVYLQKENIIDESGMPKERFSAEFPKEGPSILRIQQVVRGDSAAYFCASSRTGGLARTEAFFGQGTRLTVV.

This rearrangement joins TRBV30 to TRBJ1-1; D is ambiguous. Trimming pared 1 base from V and 0 bases from J, leaving 6 bases between. This CDR3 is built from 13 residues. Per the germline V gene, CDR1 is GTSNPN and CDR2 is SVGIG (reference sequence). The CDR3 DNA follows: TGTGCCTGGAGTGGTCAGATGAACACTGAAGCTTTCTTT. As protein: CAWSGQMNTEAFF. Complete variable domain (other parts from reference TRBV30 and TRBJ1-1): SQTIHQWPATLVQPVGSPLSLECTVEGTSNPNLYWYRQAAGRGLQLLFYSVGIGQISSEVPQNLSASRPQDRQFILSSKKLLLSDSGFYLCAWSGQMNTEAFFGQGTRLTVV.

At least ten counts were recorded for this clonotype. V and J are TRBV6-1 and TRBJ2-7; possibly TRBD2 for D (6 bases). Germline lookup yields CDR1 MNHNS and CDR2 SASEGT. This CDR3 has 14 residues. Trimming cost V 1 base and J 7 bases, with 14 bases left between them. In DNA, the CDR3 is TGTGCCAGCAGTGAAGTGTGGGAGGCTAGTGAGCAGTACTTC. Protein sequence: CASSEVWEASEQYF.

At least ten counts were recorded for this clonotype. A read error may explain this, as a much larger clone is one base away. The gene calls are TRBV29-1 and TRBJ2-7; maybe TRBD1 (5 bases). The ends were cut back, 4 bases at V and 6 bases at J, with 19 bases in the middle. CDR1 and CDR2 (germline): SQVTM, ANQGSEA. The CDR3 has 14 residues. CDR3 region: CSVGERQGWGEQYF. CDR3 coding DNA: TGCAGCGTTGGAGAAAGGCAGGGATGGGGCGAGCAGTACTTC.

There are many counts of this clonotype. The genes are TRBV7-2 and TRBJ2-2, with 7 positions matching TRBD1. The CDR3 sequence is 14 residues long. V trimming: 6 bases; J trimming: 2 bases; junction bases outside the gene matches: 3. CDR1 and CDR2 (germline): SGHTA, FQGNSA. The CDR3 here is CASRSGGNTGELFF. For the CDR3, the DNA is TGTGCCAGCAGGTCAGGGGGTAACACCGGGGAGCTGTTTTTT.

At least ten counts were recorded for this clonotype. The V call is TRBV6-1, the J call TRBJ1-6; TRBD1 might be the D (5 bases). The CDR3 extends over 11 amino acids. The V end was cut by 5 bases, the J end by 12 bases, with 8 bases between. In germline, CDR1 is MNHNS, CDR2 SASEGT. The CDR3 bases are TGTGCCAGCAGTACGGGGGGACCCCTCCACTTT. Amino acid sequence: CASSTGGPLHF.

Ten or more counts support this clonotype. Germline and junction disagree at one end, which may indicate a read error. The rearrangement links TRBV6-1 to TRBJ1-2; D possibly corresponds to TRBD1 (5 bases). The germline V gene has CDR1 MNHNS and CDR2 SASEGT. The CDR3 totals 15 residues. CDR3: CASIQGTGANYGYTF. The CDR3 nucleotides are TGTGCTAGCATCCAAGGAACAGGAGCTAACTATGGCTACACCTTC.

In its sample, this clonotype was seen many times. Here the CDR3 DNA reads TGTGCCAGCAGCTCACTGAGCGGGAGCTCCTACGAGCAGTACTTC. It encodes CASSSLSGSSYEQYF. The V call is TRBV6-2 or TRBV6-3, the J call TRBJ2-7, with 8 bases identical to TRBD2. The CDR3 sequence is 15 residues long. V was clipped by 6 bases and J by 0 bases; unmatched bases: 7. Germline lookup yields CDR1 MNHEY and CDR2 SVGEGT.

This clonotype was seen ten or more times. The chain employs TRBV6-2 or TRBV6-3 and TRBJ2-7, with D possibly TRBD2 on 6 matching bases. The CDR3 is 12 residues long. In germline, CDR1 is MNHEY, CDR2 SVGEGT. V was clipped by 2 bases and J by 7 bases, with 9 bases between them. CDR3 loop: CASSYNGGEQYF. The CDR3 DNA reads as TGTGCCAGCAGTTACAACGGGGGTGAGCAGTACTTC.

J is TRBJ1-5 and V is TRBV20-1, with no clear D. CDR1 is DFQATT, CDR2 SNEGSKA, per germline (reference sequence). The CDR3 consists of 14 residues. Trimming shortened V by 4 bases and J by 3 bases, and 13 bases separated the two germline ends. CDR3 nucleotides: TGCAGTGCTACCACGGTGGCATACAATCAGCCCCAGCATTTT. This encodes CSATTVAYNQPQHF.

This clonotype was seen at least ten times. The CDR3, as DNA: TGTGCCAGCAGTTTCATAGGGGGCTACGAGCAGTACTTC. This gives the protein CASSFIGGYEQYF. V usage is TRBV27 and J usage is TRBJ2-7; possible D gene TRBD1, 6 bases. The CDR3 runs 13 residues. The germline CDR1 and CDR2 sequences are MNHEY and SMNVEV (reference sequence). The ends were cut back, 3 bases at V and 3 bases at J, with 9 bases in the middle.

This clonotype was observed many times. This chain links TRBV6-2 or TRBV6-3 with TRBJ1-1; D perhaps matches TRBD1 (6 bases). The CDR3 covers 13 residues. Germline loops: CDR1 MNHEY, CDR2 SVGEGT. Trimming pared 6 bases from V and 1 base from J, leaving 9 bases between. CDR3 DNA sequence: TGTGCCAGCAGCAAAGGGGGGAACACTGAAGCTTTCTTT. Residues: CASSKGGNTEAFF.

This clonotype appeared many times. This chain joins TRBV6-1 and TRBJ2-2, with D maybe TRBD1 (5 bases). The CDR3 is 14 amino acids. Deletions cut 4 bases from V and 4 bases from J, with 10 bases between. Looked up from germline, CDR1 is MNHNS and CDR2 is SASEGT. This chain's CDR3 is CASSAQGSTGELFF. The DNA for the CDR3 is TGTGCCAGCAGTGCTCAGGGAAGCACCGGGGAGCTGTTTTTT.

The chain is built from TRBV29-1 and TRBJ2-7; TRBD2 might be the D (5 bases). The V gene lost 7 bases and the J gene lost 6 bases, with 19 bases spanning the gap. CDR3 length equals 13 residues. The germline V gene encodes CDR1 SQVTM and CDR2 ANQGSEA. For the CDR3, the DNA is TGCAGCGCCACGGGTGGGGAGATACCCGAGCAGTACTTC. Its protein product is CSATGGEIPEQYF.

This clonotype has at least ten counts. The V call is TRBV6-2 or TRBV6-3, the J call TRBJ2-7; D remains ambiguous. The CDR3 is 12 residues long. The V gene's germline CDR1 is MNHEY and CDR2 SVGEGT. Trimming took 8 bases from V and 3 from J, leaving 11 bases between them. The CDR3 is CASSGQDYEQYF. Here the CDR3 DNA reads TGTGCCAGCTCGGGTCAGGACTACGAGCAGTACTTC.

Many counts were recorded for this clonotype. The genes are TRBV7-8 and TRBJ1-6; 9 bases map to TRBD1. This CDR3 is built from 17 residues. V was pared by 5 bases and J by 0 bases, with 5 bases of the junction left unmatched. CDR1 and CDR2 from the germline V gene are SGHVS and FQNEAQ. Here the CDR3 DNA reads TGTGCCAGCAGCAGGGACAGGGTCCTCTCCTATAATTCACCCCTCCACTTT. Protein sequence: CASSRDRVLSYNSPLHF.

This clonotype was counted ten times or more. The V and J genes are TRBV5-1 and TRBJ2-2; TRBD1 might be the D (6 bases). The CDR3 is 15 residues long. V was shortened by 1 base and J by 6 bases, with 13 bases between the two germline ends. CDR1 is SGHRS and CDR2 is YFSETQ in the germline V gene. CDR3 nucleotides: TGCGCCAGCAGCTTGTCTGCAGGGGCCGCCGGGGAGCTGTTTTTT. Translated, it gives CASSLSAGAAGELFF.

In this sample, this clonotype turned up many times. The chain couples TRBV2 to TRBJ1-2; no firm D call. This CDR3 region has 13 residues. Germline V gene lookup returns CDR1 SNHLY and CDR2 FYNNEI. V was shortened by 7 bases and J by 3 bases, with 12 bases between the two germline ends. The DNA for the CDR3 is TGTGCCAGCACCGCTAGTTGGGACTATGGCTACACCTTC. Its translation: CASTASWDYGYTF.

This clonotype occurred many times. The chain couples TRBV6-5 to TRBJ1-2; the D is unclear. The CDR3 runs to 15 residues. The V gene lost 2 bases and the J gene lost 5 bases, with 15 bases spanning the gap. Germline V lookup: CDR1 MNHEY, CDR2 SVGAGI. The CDR3 nucleotides are TGTGCCAGCAGTTACCAGTTGGCGGATTCGTATGGCTACACCTTC. Translation: CASSYQLADSYGYTF.

There are many counts of this clonotype. The chain carries TRBV2 and TRBJ2-7, with a weak D call TRBD1 (5 bases). Looked up from germline, CDR1 is SNHLY and CDR2 is FYNNEI. Trimming cost V 7 bases and J 7 bases, with 11 bases left between them. The length of the CDR3 is 11 residues. CDR3: CASTPGREQYF. The CDR3 DNA follows: TGTGCCAGCACCCCAGGGCGGGAGCAGTACTTC.

This clonotype was seen repeatedly, ten times or more. J is TRBJ1-3 and V is TRBV9; D gene unclear. The V and J ends lost 4 bases and 2 bases respectively, with 7 bases between them. The CDR3 is 13 amino acids. Germline V gene lookup returns CDR1 SGDLS and CDR2 YYNGEE. The CDR3 DNA follows: TGTGCCAGCAGCCCTCCCCCTGGAAACACCATATATTTT. This gives the protein CASSPPPGNTIYF.

This clonotype was picked up many times. The chain couples TRBV7-6 to TRBJ1-1, with 7 bases aligning to TRBD1. Germline assignment: CDR1 SGHVS and CDR2 FNYEAQ. V trimming: 5 bases; J trimming: 2 bases; junction bases outside the gene matches: 5. The CDR3 sequence is 14 residues long. The CDR3 loop is CASSRQGSNTEAFF. For the CDR3, the DNA is TGTGCCAGCAGCCGACAGGGTTCTAACACTGAAGCTTTCTTT.

This chain uses TRBV12-3 or TRBV12-4 with TRBJ2-7, with 7 bases identical to TRBD1. The CDR3 length is 14 residues. With 6 bases clipped from V and 6 bases from J, the junction kept 11 bases outside the gene matches. The CDR3 protein is CASRPQQGRGEQYF. As DNA, the CDR3 is TGTGCCAGCAGGCCACAACAGGGGCGAGGCGAGCAGTACTTC.